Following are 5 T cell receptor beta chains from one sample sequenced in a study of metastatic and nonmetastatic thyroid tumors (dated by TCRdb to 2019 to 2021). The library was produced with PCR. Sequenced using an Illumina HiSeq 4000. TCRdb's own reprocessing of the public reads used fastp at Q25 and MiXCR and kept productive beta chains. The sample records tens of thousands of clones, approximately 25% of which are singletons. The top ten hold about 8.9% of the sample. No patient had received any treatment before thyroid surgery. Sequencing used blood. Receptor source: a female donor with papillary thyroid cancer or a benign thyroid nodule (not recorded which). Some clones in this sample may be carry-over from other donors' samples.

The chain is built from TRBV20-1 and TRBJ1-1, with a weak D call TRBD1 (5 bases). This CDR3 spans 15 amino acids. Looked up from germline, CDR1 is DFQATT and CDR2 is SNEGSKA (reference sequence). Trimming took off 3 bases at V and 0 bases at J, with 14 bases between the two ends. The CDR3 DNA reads TGCAGTGCTAGGAACCCGACAGAAGTGAACACTGAAGCTTTCTTT. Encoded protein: CSARNPTEVNTEAFF.

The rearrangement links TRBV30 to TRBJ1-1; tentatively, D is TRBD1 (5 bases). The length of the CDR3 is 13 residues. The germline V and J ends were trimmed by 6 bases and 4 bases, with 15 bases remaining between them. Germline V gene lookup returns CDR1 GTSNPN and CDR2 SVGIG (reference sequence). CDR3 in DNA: TGTGCCTGCGGACCAACGGGGGGCACTGAAGCTTTCTTT. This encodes CACGPTGGTEAFF. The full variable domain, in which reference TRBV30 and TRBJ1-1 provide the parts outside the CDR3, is SQTIHQWPATLVQPVGSPLSLECTVEGTSNPNLYWYRQAAGRGLQLLFYSVGIGQISSEVPQNLSASRPQDRQFILSSKKLLLSDSGFYLCACGPTGGTEAFFGQGTRLTVV.

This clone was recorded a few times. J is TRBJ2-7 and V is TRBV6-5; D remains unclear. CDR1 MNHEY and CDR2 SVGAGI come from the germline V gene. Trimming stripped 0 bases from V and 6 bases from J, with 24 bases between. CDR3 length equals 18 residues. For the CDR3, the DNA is TGTGCCAGCAGTTACTCGATAATGAGCGAGATCGGCATGGGCGAGCAGTACTTC. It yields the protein CASSYSIMSEIGMGEQYF.

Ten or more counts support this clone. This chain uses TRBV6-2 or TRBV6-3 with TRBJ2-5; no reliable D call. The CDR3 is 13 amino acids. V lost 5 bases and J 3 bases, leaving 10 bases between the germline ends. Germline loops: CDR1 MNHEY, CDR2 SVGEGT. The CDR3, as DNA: TGTGCCAGCAGTACGGCGGAAGAAGAGACCCAGTACTTC. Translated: CASSTAEEETQYF.

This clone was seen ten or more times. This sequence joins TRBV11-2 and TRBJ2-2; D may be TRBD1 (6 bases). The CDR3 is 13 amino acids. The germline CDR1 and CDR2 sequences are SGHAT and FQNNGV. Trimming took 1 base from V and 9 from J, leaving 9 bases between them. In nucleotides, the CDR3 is TGTGCCAGCAGCTTAGTTTGGGGGCGGGAGCTGTTTTTT. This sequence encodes CASSLVWGRELFF.